This TCR beta chain was profiled in a study of control samples from healthy donors and cancer patients. In germline, CDR1 is LGHNT, CDR2 FRNRAP. There are 13 residues in the CDR3. Trimming pared 7 bases from V and 3 bases from J, leaving 13 bases between. Clones were read by immunoSEQ multiplex PCR, and TCRdb kept only the in-frame ones, dropping some. There are roughly 150,000 clones in the sample; 93% occur only once, and 5.8% lies in the top ten. The chain is built from TRBV12-5 and TRBJ2-7; no firm D call. The receptor comes from a man aged 18 to 35 in good health. Sequencing was performed on blood. The CDR3 bases are TGTGCTAGTGCTCATGGGGTTGGCTACGAGCAGTACTTC. It translates to CASAHGVGYEQYF.